This TCR beta chain was sequenced during a study of T cells after yellow fever vaccination. General study points: Post-booster repertoires contained most primary-vaccination clones again (about 95% CD4, approximately 86% CD8).

Production of TCR cDNA was by 5'RACE template switching, which also added a universal primer site and UMIs. TCRdb ran MiXCR on the 5' RACE reads and lists one entry per CDR3 protein. The repertoire holds hundreds of thousands of distinct CDR3 sequences, with roughly 13% as singletons. Points on this clonotype: Its antigen is currently unknown.

Germline lookup yields CDR1 SQVTM and CDR2 ANQGSEA. This CDR3 is 14 amino acids long. V was pared by 0 bases and J by 3 bases, with 9 bases between. V is TRBV29-1 and J is TRBJ2-1, with TRBD2 as a possible D gene (5 bases). The source is a young man who received the YFV17D yellow fever vaccine. This specimen consisted of PBMCs, obtained on the day of the yellow fever booster vaccination. The CDR3 is CSVEESGFYNEQFF. As DNA, the CDR3 is TGCAGCGTTGAAGAATCGGGGTTCTACAATGAGCAGTTCTTC.